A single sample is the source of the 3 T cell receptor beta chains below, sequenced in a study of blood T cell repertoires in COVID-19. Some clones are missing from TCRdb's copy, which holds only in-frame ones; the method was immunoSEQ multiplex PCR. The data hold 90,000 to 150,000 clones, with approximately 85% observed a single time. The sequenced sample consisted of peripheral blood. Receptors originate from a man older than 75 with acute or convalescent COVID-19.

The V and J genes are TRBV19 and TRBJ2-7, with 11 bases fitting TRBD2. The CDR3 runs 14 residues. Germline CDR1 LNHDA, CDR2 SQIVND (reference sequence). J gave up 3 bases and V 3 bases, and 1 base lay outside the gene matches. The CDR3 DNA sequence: TGTGCCAGTAGTATCCTAGCGGGAGGCTACGAGCAGTACTTC. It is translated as CASSILAGGYEQYF.

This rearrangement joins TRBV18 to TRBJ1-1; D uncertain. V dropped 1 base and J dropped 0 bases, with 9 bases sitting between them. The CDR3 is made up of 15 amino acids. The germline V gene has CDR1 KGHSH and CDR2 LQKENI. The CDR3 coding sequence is TGTGCCAGCTCACCACGCGGAGGCATGAACACTGAAGCTTTCTTT. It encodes CASSPRGGMNTEAFF.

Here the CDR3 reads CASSLQGNTDTQYF. Here the CDR3 DNA reads TGTGCCAGCAGTTTACAGGGCAACACAGATACGCAGTATTTT. The chain joins TRBV28 to TRBJ2-3; D is perhaps TRBD1 (5 bases). V was clipped by 2 bases and J by 2 bases, with 8 bases between them. CDR3 size: 14 residues. Germline V gene lookup returns CDR1 MDHEN and CDR2 SYDVKM.